This TCR beta chain stems from a study of T cell repertoires in cytomegalovirus infection. At the level of the study: Public signatures in TCR beta pointed to CMV infection and matching HLA type.

Note on this clonotype: The antigen remains undetermined.

The CDR3 has 12 amino acids. The germline CDR1 and CDR2 sequences are DFQATT and SNEGSKA (reference sequence). General study results and limits: Cumulated frequencies of public TCR beta families served to identify carriers of CMV plus the relevant HLA. Clonotype analysis showed dominance of the ex vivo response by HLA-C-restricted CMV-specific TCR beta clonotypes.

MiXCR, applied by TCRdb to the reads, yields one record per CDR3 protein. The data contain over 100,000 distinct CDR3 sequences, 10% of them singletons. This chain uses TRBV20-1 with TRBJ2-5, with D possibly being TRBD1 or TRBD2 (6 bases each). The sequence was obtained from a human donor in good health (CMV status not recorded). Some clones in this sample may be carry-over from other donors' samples. Material: PBMCs, sequenced either directly or after in vitro stimulation (not recorded which). The CDR3 DNA reads TGCAGCCCGGGGGCGTGGGAAGAGACCCAGTACTTC. Translated, it gives CSPGAWEETQYF.